Sequencing of this T cell receptor (beta chain) was carried out in a study of vaccination and CD4 T cells after COVID-19. On the study more broadly: Samples taken post-COVID came a median about 3 months after diagnosis, ranging from 35 to 161. Researchers treated control cultures with a CEFX pool, an HIV-1 Nef pool, or no peptide. Study observations and caveats: Median SARS-CoV-2-reactive clonotypes rose from approximately 21 to 38, not significantly. It was observed that, in convalescent patients, a median approximately 86% of reactive clones arose only post-vaccination.

In regard to this clonotype: The antigen is not known.

Treatment of the sample: roughly 10-day PBMC culture with coronavirus spike peptide pools or control peptides (ViraFEST assay). Trimming stripped 7 bases from V and 4 bases from J, with 14 bases between. CDR3 length: 14 residues. Germline V gene sequence: CDR1 MNHNS, CDR2 SASEGT. With the Oncomine TCR Beta short-read assay, DNA from cultured CD4+ T cells was sequenced. TCRdb passed the PCR reads through MiXCR, listing each CDR3 protein once. This sample has 28,000 or so distinct CDR3 sequences, with 64% found just once. The V call is TRBV6-1, the J call TRBJ1-3; no definite D call. Sequencing was done on a sample of CD4+ T cells from blood, cultured in vitro. This TCR came from a human donor who had recovered from COVID-19. The CDR3 bases are TGTGCCAGCAATGACCCGGGGATGGGAAACACCATATATTTT. This gives the protein CASNDPGMGNTIYF.